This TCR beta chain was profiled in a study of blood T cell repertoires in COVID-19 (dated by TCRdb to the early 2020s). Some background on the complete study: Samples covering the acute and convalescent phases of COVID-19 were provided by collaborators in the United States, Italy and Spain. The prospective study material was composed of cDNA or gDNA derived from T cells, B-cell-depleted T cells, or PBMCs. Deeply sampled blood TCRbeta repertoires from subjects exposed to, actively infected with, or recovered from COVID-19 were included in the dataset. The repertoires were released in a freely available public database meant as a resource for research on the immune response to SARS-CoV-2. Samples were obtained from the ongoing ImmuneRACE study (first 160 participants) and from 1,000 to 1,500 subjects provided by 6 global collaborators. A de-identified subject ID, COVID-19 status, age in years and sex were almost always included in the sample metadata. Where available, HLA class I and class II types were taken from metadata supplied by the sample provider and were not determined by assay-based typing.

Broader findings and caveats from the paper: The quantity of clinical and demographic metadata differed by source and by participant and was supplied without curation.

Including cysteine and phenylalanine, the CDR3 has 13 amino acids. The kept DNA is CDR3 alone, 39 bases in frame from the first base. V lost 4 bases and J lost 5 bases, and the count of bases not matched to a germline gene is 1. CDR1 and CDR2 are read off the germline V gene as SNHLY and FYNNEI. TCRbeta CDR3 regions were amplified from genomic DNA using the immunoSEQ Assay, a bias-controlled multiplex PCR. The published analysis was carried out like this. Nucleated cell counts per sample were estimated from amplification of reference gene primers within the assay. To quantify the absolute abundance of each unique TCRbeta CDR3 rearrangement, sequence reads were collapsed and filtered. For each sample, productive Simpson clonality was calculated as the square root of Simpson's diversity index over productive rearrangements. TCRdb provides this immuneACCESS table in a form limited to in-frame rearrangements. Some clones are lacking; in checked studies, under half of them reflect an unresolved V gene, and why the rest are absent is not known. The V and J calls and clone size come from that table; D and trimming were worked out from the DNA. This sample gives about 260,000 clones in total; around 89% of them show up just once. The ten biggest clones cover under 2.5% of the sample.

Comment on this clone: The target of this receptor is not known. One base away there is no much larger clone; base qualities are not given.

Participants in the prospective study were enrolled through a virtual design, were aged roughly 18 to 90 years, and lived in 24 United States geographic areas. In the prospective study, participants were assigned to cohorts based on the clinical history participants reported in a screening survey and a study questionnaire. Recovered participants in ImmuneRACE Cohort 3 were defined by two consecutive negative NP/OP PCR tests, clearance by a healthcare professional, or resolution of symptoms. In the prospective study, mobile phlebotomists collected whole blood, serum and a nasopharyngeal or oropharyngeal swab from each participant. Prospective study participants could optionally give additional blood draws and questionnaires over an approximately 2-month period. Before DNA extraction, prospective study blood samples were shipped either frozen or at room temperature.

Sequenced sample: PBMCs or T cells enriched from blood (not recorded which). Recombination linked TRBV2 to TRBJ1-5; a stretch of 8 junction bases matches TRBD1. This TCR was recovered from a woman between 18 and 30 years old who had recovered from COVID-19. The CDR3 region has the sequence CASSAGGYQPQHF. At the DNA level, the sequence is TGTGCCAGCAGTGCAGGGGGCTATCAGCCCCAGCATTTT.